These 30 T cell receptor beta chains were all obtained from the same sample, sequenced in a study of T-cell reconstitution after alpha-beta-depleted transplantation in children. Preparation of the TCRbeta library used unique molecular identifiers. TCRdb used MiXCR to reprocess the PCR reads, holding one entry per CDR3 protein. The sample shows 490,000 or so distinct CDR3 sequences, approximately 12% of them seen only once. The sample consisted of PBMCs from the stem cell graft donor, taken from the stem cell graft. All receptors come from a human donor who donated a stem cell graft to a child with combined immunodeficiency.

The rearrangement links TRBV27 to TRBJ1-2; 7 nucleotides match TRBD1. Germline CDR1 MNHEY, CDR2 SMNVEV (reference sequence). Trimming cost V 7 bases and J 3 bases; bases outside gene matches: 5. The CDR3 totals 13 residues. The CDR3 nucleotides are TGTGCCAGCACGACAGGGAAGGACTATGGCTACACCTTC. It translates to CASTTGKDYGYTF.

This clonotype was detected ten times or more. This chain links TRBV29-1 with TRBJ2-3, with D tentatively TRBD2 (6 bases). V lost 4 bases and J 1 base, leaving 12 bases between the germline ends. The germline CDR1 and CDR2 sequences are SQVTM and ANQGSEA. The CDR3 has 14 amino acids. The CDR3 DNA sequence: TGCAGCGTTGGTTCGTGGGGGGGCACAGATACGCAGTATTTT. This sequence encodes CSVGSWGGTDTQYF.

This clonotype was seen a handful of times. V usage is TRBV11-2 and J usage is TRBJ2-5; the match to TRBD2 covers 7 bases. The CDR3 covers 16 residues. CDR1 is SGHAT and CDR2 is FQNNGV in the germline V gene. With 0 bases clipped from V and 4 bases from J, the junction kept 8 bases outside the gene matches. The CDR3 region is CASSLESGGWIETQYF. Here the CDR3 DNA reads TGTGCCAGCAGCTTAGAGTCCGGGGGGTGGATAGAGACCCAGTACTTC.

CDR3 nucleotides: TGTGCCAGCAGCCAAGATCAACCTAGCGGGATTAGCTCCTACAATGAGCAGTTCTTC. Translation gives CASSQDQPSGISSYNEQFF. This rearrangement joins TRBV3-1 to TRBJ2-1; 9 bases are a match to TRBD2. Germline loops: CDR1 LGHDT, CDR2 YNNKEL (reference sequence). Losses at the gene ends were 0 bases for V and 0 bases for J; bases not matched to a gene: 9. The CDR3 length is 19 residues.

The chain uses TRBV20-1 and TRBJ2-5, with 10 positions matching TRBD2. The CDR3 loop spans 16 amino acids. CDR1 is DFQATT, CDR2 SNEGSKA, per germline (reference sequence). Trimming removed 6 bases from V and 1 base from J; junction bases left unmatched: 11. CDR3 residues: CSARLPSGGFQETQYF. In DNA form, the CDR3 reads TGCAGTGCCCGGCTGCCTAGCGGGGGTTTCCAAGAGACCCAGTACTTC.

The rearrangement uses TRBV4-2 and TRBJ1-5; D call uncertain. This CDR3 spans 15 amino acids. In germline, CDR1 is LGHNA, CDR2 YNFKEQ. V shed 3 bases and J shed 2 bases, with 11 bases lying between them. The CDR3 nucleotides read TGTGCCAGCAGCCAGGATGACAAGGGCAATCAGCCCCAGCATTTT. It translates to CASSQDDKGNQPQHF.

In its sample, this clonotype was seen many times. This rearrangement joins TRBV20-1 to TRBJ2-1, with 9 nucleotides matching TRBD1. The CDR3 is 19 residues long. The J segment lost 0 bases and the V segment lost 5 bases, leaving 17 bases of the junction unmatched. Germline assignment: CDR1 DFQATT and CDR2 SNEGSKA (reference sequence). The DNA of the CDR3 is TGCAGTGCTTTCACACAGGGGGCCGGGTCCCCCAGCTCCTACAATGAGCAGTTCTTC. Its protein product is CSAFTQGAGSPSSYNEQFF.

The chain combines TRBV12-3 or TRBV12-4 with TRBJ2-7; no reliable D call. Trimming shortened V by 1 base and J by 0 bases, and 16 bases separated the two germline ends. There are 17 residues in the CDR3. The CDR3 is CASSLVSLGPSSYEQYF. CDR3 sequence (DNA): TGTGCCAGCAGTTTAGTATCGTTAGGGCCCTCCTCCTACGAGCAGTACTTC.

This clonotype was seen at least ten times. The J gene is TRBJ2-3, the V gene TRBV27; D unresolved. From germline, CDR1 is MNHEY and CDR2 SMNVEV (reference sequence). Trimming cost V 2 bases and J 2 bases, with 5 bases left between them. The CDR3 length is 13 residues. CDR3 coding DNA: TGTGCCAGCAGTTTAATGTTCACAGATACGCAGTATTTT. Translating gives CASSLMFTDTQYF.

The CDR3 spells CASSPGRLRAYNEQFF. The CDR3 DNA reads TGTGCCAGCAGCCCAGGCCGCCTAAGGGCCTACAATGAGCAGTTCTTC. The rearrangement joins TRBV7-9 to TRBJ2-1, with D uncertain. This CDR3 has 16 amino acids. The germline CDR1 and CDR2 sequences are SEHNR and FQNEAQ (reference sequence). Trimming took 5 bases from V and 2 from J, leaving 16 bases between them.

CDR3 coding DNA: TGCGCCAGCAGTGAGGCGGGACAAGCCCCAGATACGCAGTATTTT. Protein product: CASSEAGQAPDTQYF. J is TRBJ2-3 and V is TRBV5-1; either TRBD1 or TRBD2 may supply D (6 bases each). The CDR3 is 15 residues long. The V end was cut by 5 bases, the J end by 4 bases, with 17 bases between. Germline V gene data show CDR1 as SGHRS and CDR2 as YFSETQ.

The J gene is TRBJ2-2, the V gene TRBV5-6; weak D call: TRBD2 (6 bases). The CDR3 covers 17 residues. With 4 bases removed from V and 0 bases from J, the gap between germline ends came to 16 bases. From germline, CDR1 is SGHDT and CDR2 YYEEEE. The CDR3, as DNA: TGTGCCAGCAGCCCACTCCGGGACTGGACGAACACCGGGGAGCTGTTTTTT. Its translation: CASSPLRDWTNTGELFF.

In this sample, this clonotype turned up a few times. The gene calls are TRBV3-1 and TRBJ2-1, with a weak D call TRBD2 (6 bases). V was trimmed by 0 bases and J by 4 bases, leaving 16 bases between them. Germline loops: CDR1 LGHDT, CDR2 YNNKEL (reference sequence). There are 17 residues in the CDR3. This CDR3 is CASSQDPAAGRYNEQFF. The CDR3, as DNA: TGTGCCAGCAGCCAAGATCCTGCTGCGGGGAGATACAATGAGCAGTTCTTC.

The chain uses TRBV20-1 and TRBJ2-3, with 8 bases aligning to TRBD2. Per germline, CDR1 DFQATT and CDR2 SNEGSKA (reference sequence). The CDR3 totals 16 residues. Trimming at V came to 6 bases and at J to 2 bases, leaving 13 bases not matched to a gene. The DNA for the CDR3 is TGCAGTGCAAGAAAGGACTTGCGGGAGGTCACAGATACGCAGTATTTT. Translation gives CSARKDLREVTDTQYF.

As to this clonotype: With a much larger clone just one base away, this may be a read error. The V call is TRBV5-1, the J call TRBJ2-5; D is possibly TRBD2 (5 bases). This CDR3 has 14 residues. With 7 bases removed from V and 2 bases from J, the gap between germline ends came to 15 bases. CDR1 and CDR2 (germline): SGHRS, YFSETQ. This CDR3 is CASGREWEQETQYF. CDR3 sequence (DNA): TGCGCCAGCGGCCGAGAGTGGGAGCAAGAGACCCAGTACTTC.

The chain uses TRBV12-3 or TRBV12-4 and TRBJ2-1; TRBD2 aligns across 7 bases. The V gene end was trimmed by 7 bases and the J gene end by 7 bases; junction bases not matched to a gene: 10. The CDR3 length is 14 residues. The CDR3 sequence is CASTPGWEGNEQFF. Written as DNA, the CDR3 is TGTGCCAGCACCCCAGGGTGGGAGGGGAATGAGCAGTTCTTC.

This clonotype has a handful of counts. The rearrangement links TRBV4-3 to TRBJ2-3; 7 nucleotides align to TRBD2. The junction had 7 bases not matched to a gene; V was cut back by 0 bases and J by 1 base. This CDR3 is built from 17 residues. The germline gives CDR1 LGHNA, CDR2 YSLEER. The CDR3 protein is CASSQEAFGGGTDTQYF. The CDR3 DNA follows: TGCGCCAGCAGCCAAGAGGCTTTTGGGGGGGGCACAGATACGCAGTATTTT.

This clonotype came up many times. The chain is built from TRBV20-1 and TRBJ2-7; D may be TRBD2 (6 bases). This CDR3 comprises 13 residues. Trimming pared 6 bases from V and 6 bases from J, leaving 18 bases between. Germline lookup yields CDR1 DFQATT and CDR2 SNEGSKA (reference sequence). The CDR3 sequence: CSARRGLNLEQYF. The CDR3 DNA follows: TGCAGTGCCCGAAGGGGACTCAACCTCGAGCAGTACTTC.

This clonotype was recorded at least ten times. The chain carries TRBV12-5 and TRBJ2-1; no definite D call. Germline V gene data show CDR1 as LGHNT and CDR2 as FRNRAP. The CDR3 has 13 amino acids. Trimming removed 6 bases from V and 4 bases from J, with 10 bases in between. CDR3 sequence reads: CASGSDTYNEQFF. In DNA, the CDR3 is TGTGCTAGTGGCTCCGACACATACAATGAGCAGTTCTTC.

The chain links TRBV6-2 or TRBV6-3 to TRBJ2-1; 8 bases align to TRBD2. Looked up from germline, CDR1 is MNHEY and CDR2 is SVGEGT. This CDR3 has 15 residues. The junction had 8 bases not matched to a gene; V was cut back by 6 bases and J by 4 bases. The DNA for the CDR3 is TGTGCCAGCAGCGATACTAGCGGACTATACAATGAGCAGTTCTTC. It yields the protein CASSDTSGLYNEQFF.

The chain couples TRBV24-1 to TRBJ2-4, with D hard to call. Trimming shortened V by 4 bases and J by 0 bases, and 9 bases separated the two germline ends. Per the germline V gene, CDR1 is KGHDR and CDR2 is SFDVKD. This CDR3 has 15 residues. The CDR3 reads CATSDQTGAKNIQYF. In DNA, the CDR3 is TGTGCCACCAGTGACCAAACTGGAGCCAAAAACATTCAGTACTTC.

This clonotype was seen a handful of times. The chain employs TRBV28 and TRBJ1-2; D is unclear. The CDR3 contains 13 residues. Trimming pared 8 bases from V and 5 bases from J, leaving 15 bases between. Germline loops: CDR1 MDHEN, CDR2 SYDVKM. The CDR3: CASYQIREYGYTF. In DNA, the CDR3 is TGTGCCAGCTACCAGATAAGGGAATATGGCTACACCTTC.

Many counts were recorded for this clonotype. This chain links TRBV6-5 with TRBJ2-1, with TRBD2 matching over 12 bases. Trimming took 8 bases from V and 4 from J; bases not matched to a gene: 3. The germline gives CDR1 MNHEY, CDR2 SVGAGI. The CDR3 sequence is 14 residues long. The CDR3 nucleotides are TGTGCCAGCGCAACTAGCGGGAGGTACAATGAGCAGTTCTTC. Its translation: CASATSGRYNEQFF.

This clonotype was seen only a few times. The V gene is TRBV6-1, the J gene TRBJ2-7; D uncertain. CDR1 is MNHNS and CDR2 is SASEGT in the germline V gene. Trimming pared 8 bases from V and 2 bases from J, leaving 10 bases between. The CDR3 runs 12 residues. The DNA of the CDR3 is TGTGCCAGCGGACCGATTCCCTACGAGCAGTACTTC. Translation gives CASGPIPYEQYF.

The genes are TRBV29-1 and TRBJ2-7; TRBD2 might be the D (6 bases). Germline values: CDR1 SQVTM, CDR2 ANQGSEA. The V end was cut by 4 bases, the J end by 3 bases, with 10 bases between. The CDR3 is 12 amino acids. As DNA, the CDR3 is TGCAGCGTTGGGGCGGGACTCTACGAGCAGTACTTC. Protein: CSVGAGLYEQYF.

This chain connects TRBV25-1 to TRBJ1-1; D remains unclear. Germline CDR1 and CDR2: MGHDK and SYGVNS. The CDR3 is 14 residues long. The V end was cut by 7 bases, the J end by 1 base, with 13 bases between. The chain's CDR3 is CASTGIGENTEAFF. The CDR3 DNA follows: TGTGCCAGCACCGGGATCGGGGAGAACACTGAAGCTTTCTTT.

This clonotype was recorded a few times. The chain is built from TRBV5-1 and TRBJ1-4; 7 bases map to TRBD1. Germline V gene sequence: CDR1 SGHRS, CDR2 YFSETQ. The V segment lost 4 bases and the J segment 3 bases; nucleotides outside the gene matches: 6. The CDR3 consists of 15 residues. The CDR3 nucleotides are TGCGCCAGCAGCCCTGGACAGGCTCCTAATGAAAAACTGTTTTTT. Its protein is CASSPGQAPNEKLFF.

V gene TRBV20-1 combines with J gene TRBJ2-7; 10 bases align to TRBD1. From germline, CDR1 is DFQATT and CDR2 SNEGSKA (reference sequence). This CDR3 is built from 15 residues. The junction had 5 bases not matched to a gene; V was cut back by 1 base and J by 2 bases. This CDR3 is CSARGDRGHPYEQYF. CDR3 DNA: TGCAGTGCTAGAGGTGACAGGGGGCACCCCTACGAGCAGTACTTC.

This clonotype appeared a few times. This chain's CDR3 is CASSVQGTGLDEQYF. In nucleotides, the CDR3 is TGTGCCAGCAGCGTACAGGGGACAGGGTTAGACGAGCAGTACTTC. The J gene is TRBJ2-7, the V gene TRBV9; TRBD1 matches 9 bases. The CDR3 spans 15 residues. Germline CDR1 SGDLS, CDR2 YYNGEE. The V and J ends lost 1 base and 5 bases, in that order; junction bases with no gene match: 7. The full variable domain, rest sourced from reference TRBV9 and TRBJ2-7, is DSGVTQTPKHLITATGQRVTLRCSPRSGDLSVYWYQQSLDQGLQFLIQYYNGEERAKGNILERFSAQQFPDLHSELNLSSLELGDSALYFCASSVQGTGLDEQYFGPGTRLTVT.

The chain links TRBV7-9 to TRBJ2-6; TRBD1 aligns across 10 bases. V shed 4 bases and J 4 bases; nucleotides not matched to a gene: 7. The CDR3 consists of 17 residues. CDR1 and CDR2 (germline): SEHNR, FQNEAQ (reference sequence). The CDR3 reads CASSYGTGARGANVLTF. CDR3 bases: TGTGCCAGCAGCTACGGGACAGGGGCGCGCGGGGCCAACGTCCTGACTTTC.